This paragraph reports one T cell receptor (beta chain). Patients in Seattle were enrolled during active infection, then followed longitudinally. The V gene end was trimmed by 4 bases and the J gene end by 15 bases; junction bases not matched to a gene: 2. The CDR3 is 12 residues long. In germline, CDR1 is WNHNN, CDR2 SYGVQD (reference sequence). This sample is drawn from a study of blood T cell repertoires in COVID-19. Study-level information: COVID-19 samples collected from the United States, Italy and Spain covered acute and convalescent phases. PBMCs, B-cell-depleted T cells, or T cells provided the cDNA or gDNA that made up the material.

Per the study methods: Amplification of reference gene primers provided the estimated nucleated cell counts. Profiled with immunoSEQ multiplex PCR; TCRdb holds only in-frame clones, not every one. V, J and clone size derive from that table, while D and trimming were established from the DNA sequence. The sample yields 95,000 or so clones, roughly 76% seen once. The sequencing sample was made of peripheral blood. This TCR derives from a man aged 80 or over with COVID-19, enrolled during active disease. V usage is TRBV10-1 and J usage is TRBJ2-3, with TRBD2 matching 15 bases. The CDR3 DNA reads as TGCGCCAGCAGTGGGACTAGCGGGGGGGAATATTTT. This gives the protein CASSGTSGGEYF.